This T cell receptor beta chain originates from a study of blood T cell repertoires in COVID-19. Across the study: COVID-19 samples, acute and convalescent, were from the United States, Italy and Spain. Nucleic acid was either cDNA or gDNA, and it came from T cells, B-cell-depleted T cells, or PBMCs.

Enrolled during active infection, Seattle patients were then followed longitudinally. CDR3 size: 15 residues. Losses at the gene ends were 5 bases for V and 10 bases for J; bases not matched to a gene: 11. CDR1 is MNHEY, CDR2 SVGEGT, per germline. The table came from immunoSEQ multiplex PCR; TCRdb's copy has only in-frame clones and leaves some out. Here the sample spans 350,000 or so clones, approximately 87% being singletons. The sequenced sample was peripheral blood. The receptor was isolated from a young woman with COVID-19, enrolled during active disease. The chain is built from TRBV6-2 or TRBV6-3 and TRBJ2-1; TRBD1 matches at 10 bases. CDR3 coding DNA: TGTGCCAGCAGTAACCTGGGACAGGGGAAAGGGGAGCAGTTCTTC. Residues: CASSNLGQGKGEQFF.